Below are 29 T cell receptor beta chains sequenced from a single sample in a study of T cells in Graves' hyperthyroidism and ophthalmopathy. From RNA transcripts, TCR beta CDR3 regions were amplified. Carried out on the TCR CDR3, a first-round RT-PCR used the HTBI primer set. TCRdb re-called the multiplex PCR reads through MiXCR, storing one row per CDR3 protein. The sample lists hundreds of thousands of distinct CDR3 sequences, about a fifth seen once, with around a third in the top ten. Specimen: blood. All receptors come from a man under 40 with Graves' ophthalmopathy.

This clonotype was seen more than once but under ten times. This chain joins TRBV5-4 and TRBJ2-5; TRBD2 matches 12 bases. This CDR3 region has 18 residues. J lost 4 bases, V lost 6 bases, and 16 bases had no gene match. Germline V lookup: CDR1 SGHNT, CDR2 YYREEE (reference sequence). CDR3 nucleotides: TGTGCCAGCACCCACCTCACGACTAGCGGGAGAGAGGCAGAGACCCAGTACTTC. Translation gives CASTHLTTSGREAETQYF.

This rearrangement joins TRBV7-9 to TRBJ1-1; perhaps TRBD1 as D (6 bases). Trimming removed 6 bases from V and 4 bases from J, with 12 bases in between. This CDR3 region has 13 residues. CDR1 is SEHNR and CDR2 is FQNEAQ in the germline V gene (reference sequence). This CDR3 is CASSNGGGTEAFF. The CDR3 coding sequence is TGTGCCAGCAGTAATGGAGGGGGCACTGAAGCTTTCTTT.

This rearrangement joins TRBV5-1 to TRBJ1-3, with 7 nucleotides matching TRBD1. V dropped 4 bases and J dropped 5; count of bases not matched to a gene: 6. This CDR3 contains 14 residues. The germline V gene has CDR1 SGHRS and CDR2 YFSETQ. The CDR3 sequence: CASSPGQQRNTIYF. DNA for the CDR3: TGCGCCAGCAGCCCGGGACAGCAGCGAAACACCATATATTTT.

This clonotype was seen ten or more times. This chain links TRBV5-1 with TRBJ2-7; 7 bases map to TRBD1. This CDR3 has 15 residues. Germline V gene data show CDR1 as SGHRS and CDR2 as YFSETQ. V lost 4 bases and J lost 5; bases outside the gene matches: 12. The CDR3 DNA follows: TGCGCCAGCAGCGGTACGACAGGGTGGTACCACGAGCAGTACTTC. It is translated as CASSGTTGWYHEQYF.

This clonotype was observed at least ten times. The gene calls are TRBV28 and TRBJ2-5, with a tentative D call TRBD2 (6 bases). V lost 3 bases and J 0 bases, leaving 8 bases between the germline ends. The CDR3 spans 14 residues. Per the germline V gene, CDR1 is MDHEN and CDR2 is SYDVKM. CDR3 nucleotide sequence: TGTGCCAGCAGTTTCGGGGGTAACCAAGAGACCCAGTACTTC. This codes for CASSFGGNQETQYF.

In this sample, this clonotype turned up a few times. This chain links TRBV27 with TRBJ2-7, with 10 bases that match TRBD2. J was trimmed by 5 bases and V by 9 bases; bases with no gene match: 10. CDR3 size: 14 residues. CDR1 and CDR2 (germline): MNHEY, SMNVEV (reference sequence). The CDR3 region is CASSGSGRSHEQYF. The CDR3 DNA follows: TGTGCCAGTTCGGGTAGCGGGAGGTCCCACGAGCAGTACTTC.

This clonotype was recorded at least ten times. V is TRBV18 and J is TRBJ2-1; 10 nucleotides match TRBD2. J was trimmed by 5 bases and V by 2 bases; bases with no gene match: 3. This CDR3 region has 15 residues. Germline-derived CDR1 and CDR2 are KGHSH and LQKENI. The DNA of the CDR3 is TGTGCCAGCTCACCAACCCTAGCGGGGGACAATGAGCAGTTCTTC. As protein: CASSPTLAGDNEQFF.

This clonotype was seen only once. The chain joins TRBV6-2 or TRBV6-3 to TRBJ2-3; 13 positions agree with TRBD2. CDR1 and CDR2 from the germline V gene are MNHEY and SVGEGT. The V segment lost 7 bases and the J segment 6 bases; nucleotides outside the gene matches: 4. The CDR3 covers 14 residues. CDR3 DNA sequence: TGTGCCAGCATCGGACTAGCGGGAGTGGATACGCAGTATTTT. Amino acids: CASIGLAGVDTQYF.

The chain joins TRBV29-1 to TRBJ1-1; maybe TRBD1 (5 bases). CDR1 SQVTM and CDR2 ANQGSEA come from the germline V gene. There are 14 residues in the CDR3. V shed 1 base and J shed 1 base, with 10 bases lying between them. This CDR3 reads CSVEAPGKNTEAFF. The CDR3 DNA reads as TGCAGCGTTGAAGCGCCAGGGAAGAACACTGAAGCTTTCTTT.

V usage is TRBV6-4 and J usage is TRBJ1-2; maybe TRBD1 (5 bases). Germline-derived CDR1 and CDR2 are MRHNA and SNTAGT. Trimming left V 6 bases short and J 2 bases short, with 10 bases between. CDR3 length: 13 residues. The CDR3 bases are TGTGCCAGCAGGGGGGACGAGAACTATGGCTACACCTTC. It specifies CASRGDENYGYTF.

This clonotype was seen only a few times. The chain has TRBV28 and TRBJ1-2; perhaps TRBD1 as D (6 bases). Trimming took off 5 bases at V and 2 bases at J, with 15 bases between the two ends. Germline V gene data show CDR1 as MDHEN and CDR2 as SYDVKM. This CDR3 region has 15 residues. The CDR3 reads CASSQGRAGNYGYTF. CDR3 bases: TGTGCCAGCAGTCAGGGGCGCGCAGGAAACTATGGCTACACCTTC.

This clonotype was seen a single time. J is TRBJ2-2 and V is TRBV27, with D possibly being TRBD1 (6 bases). The germline V gene has CDR1 MNHEY and CDR2 SMNVEV (reference sequence). V was clipped by 4 bases and J by 6 bases, with 9 bases between them. This CDR3 has 13 residues. The CDR3 DNA reads as TGTGCCAGCAGTTCAGGGGACGCCGGGGAGCTGTTTTTT. This encodes CASSSGDAGELFF.

The DNA of the CDR3 is TGTGCCATCCCGGGACAGCTTCTTCCCTTCAATCAGCCCCAGCATTTT. Translating gives CAIPGQLLPFNQPQHF. The chain employs TRBV10-3 and TRBJ1-5, with 7 bases lining up with TRBD1. Losses at the gene ends were 8 bases for V and 3 bases for J; bases not matched to a gene: 13. Germline V gene data show CDR1 as ENHRY and CDR2 as SYGVKD. The CDR3 runs 16 residues.

This clonotype was seen a few times. The chain has TRBV4-1 and TRBJ2-3, with a tentative D call TRBD2 (5 bases). The CDR3 loop spans 13 amino acids. The V and J ends lost 1 base and 6 bases respectively, with 8 bases between them. The germline V gene encodes CDR1 MGHRA and CDR2 YSYEKL. The CDR3 loop is CASSQVPGDTQYF. The CDR3 DNA follows: TGCGCCAGCAGCCAAGTGCCGGGGGATACGCAGTATTTT.

The chain joins TRBV28 to TRBJ2-7; D possibly uses TRBD1 or TRBD2 (5 bases each). V was clipped by 1 base and J by 5 bases, with 9 bases between them. The germline V gene encodes CDR1 MDHEN and CDR2 SYDVKM. The CDR3 covers 13 residues. CDR3 in amino acids: CASSLSGAHEQYF. The DNA for the CDR3 is TGTGCCAGCAGTTTATCCGGGGCCCACGAGCAGTACTTC.

This clonotype has just a few counts. CDR3: CASSVAGGQGGTQYF. DNA for the CDR3: TGTGCCAGCAGCGTAGCTGGGGGACAGGGAGGGACCCAGTACTTC. The rearrangement joins TRBV9 to TRBJ2-5, with 9 bases aligning to TRBD1. V shed 0 bases, J shed 7 bases, and the junction held 7 bases outside the gene matches. The CDR3 has 15 amino acids. Germline assignment: CDR1 SGDLS and CDR2 YYNGEE.

This clonotype has ten or more counts. This chain connects TRBV6-2 or TRBV6-3 to TRBJ2-5; no clear D. The germline CDR1 and CDR2 sequences are MNHEY and SVGEGT. This CDR3 is 16 amino acids long. Trimming removed 0 bases at V and 2 bases at J, with 13 bases between. The CDR3 DNA reads TGTGCCAGCAGTTACTCGATTGGACCGACTCAAGAGACCCAGTACTTC. Its translation: CASSYSIGPTQETQYF.

This clonotype was observed a few times. The chain carries TRBV6-1 and TRBJ2-2; D is unclear. The CDR3 has 13 amino acids. V lost 7 bases, J lost 7 bases, and 13 bases lay in between. CDR1 is MNHNS and CDR2 is SASEGT in the germline V gene. The CDR3 spells CASTPLSGGELFF. The CDR3 bases are TGTGCCAGCACCCCCCTGAGTGGCGGGGAGCTGTTTTTT.

On this clonotype: This may come from a read error, since a much larger clone is one base off. The chain joins TRBV12-3 or TRBV12-4 to TRBJ2-7; the D gene is possibly TRBD1 (5 bases). The V and J ends lost 6 bases and 1 base respectively, with 16 bases between them. This CDR3 is 15 amino acids long. The CDR3 reads CASSLGHLPSYEQYF. As DNA, the CDR3 is TGTGCCAGCAGCTTGGGGCATCTCCCGTCCTACGAGCAGTACTTC.

The V and J genes are TRBV28 and TRBJ1-3; D not resolved. Germline V CDR1 and CDR2: MDHEN, SYDVKM. This CDR3 has 14 residues. Between the trimmed V and J ends, which lost 2 bases and 2 bases, there was a span of 7 bases. The CDR3: CASSLSPTGNTIYF. In DNA form, the CDR3 reads TGTGCCAGCAGTTTAAGCCCGACTGGAAACACCATATATTTT.

The rearrangement links TRBV2 to TRBJ2-7; D possibly corresponds to TRBD2 (7 bases). Trimming removed 7 bases from V and 7 bases from J, with 20 bases in between. Germline V CDR1 and CDR2: SNHLY, FYNNEI. CDR3 length equals 14 residues. The CDR3 DNA sequence: TGTGCCAGCAACCCCGACGGGGGGCGTCGGGAGCAGTACTTC. It codes for CASNPDGGRREQYF. Full variable domain (remainder filled in from reference TRBV2 and TRBJ2-7): EPEVTQTPSHQVTQMGQEVILRCVPISNHLYFYWYRQILGQKVEFLVSFYNNEISEKSEIFDDQFSVERPDGSNFTLKIRSTKLEDSAMYFCASNPDGGRREQYFGPGTRLTVT.

This clonotype came up many times. The rearrangement joins TRBV28 to TRBJ1-5; D is possibly TRBD1 (5 bases). The CDR3 length is 15 residues. V shed 3 bases and J shed 2 bases, with 11 bases lying between them. The germline V gene encodes CDR1 MDHEN and CDR2 SYDVKM. CDR3 in amino acids: CASSLLQGRNQPQHF. The DNA for the CDR3 is TGTGCCAGCAGTTTGCTTCAGGGCCGCAATCAGCCCCAGCATTTT.

The J gene is TRBJ2-5, the V gene TRBV20-1, with D uncertain. This CDR3 has 11 residues. V was pared by 1 base and J by 6 bases, with 6 bases between. Germline CDR1 and CDR2: DFQATT and SNEGSKA (reference sequence). The CDR3 bases are TGCAGTGCTAGAGGCCCCCAGACCCAGTACTTC. Amino acids: CSARGPQTQYF.

This chain uses TRBV9 with TRBJ2-6; 7 bases map to TRBD1. V gave up 3 bases and J gave up 4 bases; unmatched junction bases: 10. Germline V gene sequence: CDR1 SGDLS, CDR2 YYNGEE. This CDR3 comprises 17 residues. CDR3 sequence: CASSGGGRTVGANVLTF. In DNA form, the CDR3 reads TGTGCCAGCAGCGGAGGGGGCCGGACCGTGGGGGCCAACGTCCTGACTTTC.

This clonotype was counted ten times or more. The chain carries TRBV7-2 and TRBJ2-5; D is undetermined. With 1 base removed from V and 4 bases from J, the gap between germline ends came to 7 bases. The CDR3 covers 13 residues. Germline CDR1 is SGHTA and CDR2 is FQGNSA. The CDR3 is CASSLGLVETQYF. The CDR3, as DNA: TGTGCCAGCAGCTTAGGTCTTGTAGAGACCCAGTACTTC.

This clonotype turned up a few times. V is TRBV12-3 or TRBV12-4 and J is TRBJ1-2, with D perhaps matching TRBD1 (6 bases). Trimming removed 6 bases from V and 4 bases from J, with 15 bases in between. There are 14 residues in the CDR3. CDR3 in amino acids: CASRGRSRGYGYTF. In DNA form, the CDR3 reads TGTGCCAGCAGGGGGCGGTCCAGGGGCTATGGCTACACCTTC.

The genes are TRBV25-1 and TRBJ2-2; D is undetermined. CDR1 is MGHDK, CDR2 SYGVNS, per germline. The germline V and J ends were trimmed by 3 bases and 5 bases, with 10 bases remaining between them. This CDR3 has 14 residues. CDR3 residues: CASSDDEGTGELFF. The CDR3, as DNA: TGTGCCAGCAGTGACGATGAAGGGACCGGGGAGCTGTTTTTT.

This clonotype was recorded many times. The rearrangement uses TRBV12-3 or TRBV12-4 and TRBJ1-1; tentative D call: TRBD1 (6 bases). V lost 6 bases and J lost 6, with 14 bases in between. The CDR3 is 13 residues long. The CDR3: CASSPNRVSEAFF. The CDR3, as DNA: TGTGCCAGCAGCCCAAACAGGGTATCTGAAGCTTTCTTT.

The chain is built from TRBV7-2 and TRBJ2-6; D call uncertain. The V gene lost 5 bases and the J gene lost 4 bases, with 12 bases spanning the gap. Per germline, CDR1 SGHTA and CDR2 FQGNSA. The CDR3 covers 15 residues. DNA for the CDR3: TGTGCCAGCAGCCCGGGCCCCGCGGGGGCCAACGTCCTGACTTTC. Encoded protein: CASSPGPAGANVLTF.